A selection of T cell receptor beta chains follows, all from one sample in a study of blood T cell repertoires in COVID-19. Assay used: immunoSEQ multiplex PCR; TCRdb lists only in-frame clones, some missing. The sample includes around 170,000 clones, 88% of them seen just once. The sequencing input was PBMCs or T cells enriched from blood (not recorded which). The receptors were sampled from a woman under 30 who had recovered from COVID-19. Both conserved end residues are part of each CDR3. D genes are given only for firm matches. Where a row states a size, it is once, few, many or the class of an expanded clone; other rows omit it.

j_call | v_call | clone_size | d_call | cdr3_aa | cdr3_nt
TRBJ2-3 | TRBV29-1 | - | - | CSVVTGSTDTQYF | TGCAGCGTTGTTACAGGTAGCACAGATACGCAGTATTTT
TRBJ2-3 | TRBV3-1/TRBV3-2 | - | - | CASSSQGSTDTQYF | TGTGCCAGCAGTTCTCAGGGTAGCACAGATACGCAGTATTTT
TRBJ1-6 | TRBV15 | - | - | CATSLVDSNSPLHF | TGTGCCACCAGCCTAGTGGACAGTAATTCACCCCTCCACTTT
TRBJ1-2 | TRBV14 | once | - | CASSQGAPRGYTF | TGTGCCAGCAGCCAAGGAGCCCCCCGGGGCTACACCTTC
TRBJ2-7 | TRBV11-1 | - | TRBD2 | CASSLVGTSGKIEQYF | TGTGCCAGCAGCTTAGTTGGGACTAGCGGGAAGATTGAGCAGTACTTC
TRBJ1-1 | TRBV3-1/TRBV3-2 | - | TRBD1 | CASSPFDRGNTEAFF | TGTGCCAGCAGCCCTTTCGACAGGGGCAACACTGAAGCTTTCTTT
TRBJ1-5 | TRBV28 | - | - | CASSSSDQPQHF | TGTGCCAGCAGCTCGTCGGATCAGCCCCAGCATTTT
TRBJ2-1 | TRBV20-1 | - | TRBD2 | CSASSGSQFYNEQFF | TGCAGTGCTAGTAGCGGGAGTCAATTCTACAATGAGCAGTTCTTC
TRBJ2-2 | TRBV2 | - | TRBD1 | CASSRDRENTGELFF | TGTGCCAGCAGTCGGGACAGGGAGAACACCGGGGAGCTGTTTTTT
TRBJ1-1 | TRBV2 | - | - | CASRRGWDTEAFF | TGTGCCAGCAGGCGAGGATGGGACACTGAAGCTTTCTTT
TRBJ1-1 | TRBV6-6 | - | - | CASSPDLWAGTEAFF | TGTGCCAGCAGCCCAGATCTGTGGGCGGGCACTGAAGCTTTCTTT
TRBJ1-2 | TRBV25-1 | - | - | CASSESVTWYGYTF | TGTGCCAGCAGTGAATCTGTGACTTGGTATGGCTACACCTTC
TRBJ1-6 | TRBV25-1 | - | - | CASKEAGGNSPLHF | TGTGCCAGCAAGGAGGCGGGGGGTAATTCACCCCTCCACTTT
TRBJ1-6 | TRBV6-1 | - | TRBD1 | CASSEQGEPALHF | TGTGCCAGCAGTGAACAGGGGGAACCGGCCCTCCACTTT
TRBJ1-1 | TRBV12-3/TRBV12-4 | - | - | CASSLGNRAEAFF | TGTGCCAGCAGTTTAGGAAACCGGGCTGAAGCTTTCTTT
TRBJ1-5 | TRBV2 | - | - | CASRLQGSGQPQHF | TGTGCCAGCAGGTTACAGGGTTCCGGGCAGCCCCAGCATTTT